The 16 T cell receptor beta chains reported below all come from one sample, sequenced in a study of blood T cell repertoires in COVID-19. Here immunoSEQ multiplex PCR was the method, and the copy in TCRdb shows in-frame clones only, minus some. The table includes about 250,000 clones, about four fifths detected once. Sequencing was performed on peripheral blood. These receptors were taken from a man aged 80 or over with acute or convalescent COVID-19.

CDR3 protein: CASSLASSGYTGELFF. The CDR3 bases are TGTGCCAGCAGCTTGGCCTCTAGCGGTTACACCGGGGAGCTGTTTTTT. The chain has TRBV5-4 and TRBJ2-2; 7 nucleotides align to TRBD2. The CDR3 runs 16 residues. V lost 0 bases to trimming and J lost 3 bases; unmatched junction nucleotides: 5. Germline V lookup: CDR1 SGHNT, CDR2 YYREEE (reference sequence). The whole variable domain, remainder taken from reference TRBV5-4 and TRBJ2-2, is ETGVTQSPTHLIKTRGQQVTLRCSSQSGHNTVSWYQQALGQGPQFIFQYYREEENGRGNFPPRFSGLQFPNYSSELNVNALELDDSALYLCASSLASSGYTGELFFGEGSRLTVL.

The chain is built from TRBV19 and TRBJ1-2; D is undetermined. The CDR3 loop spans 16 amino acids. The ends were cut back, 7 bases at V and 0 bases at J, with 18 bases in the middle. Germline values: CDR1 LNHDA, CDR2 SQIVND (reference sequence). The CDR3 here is CASTRTDLLANYGYTF. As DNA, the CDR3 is TGTGCCAGTACCCGGACGGACCTACTAGCTAACTATGGCTACACCTTC. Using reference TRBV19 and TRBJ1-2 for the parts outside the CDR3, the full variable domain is DGGITQSPKYLFRKEGQNVTLSCEQNLNHDAMYWYRQDPGQGLRLIYYSQIVNDFQKGDIAEGYSVSREKKESFPLTVTSAQKNPTAFYLCASTRTDLLANYGYTFGSGTRLTVV.

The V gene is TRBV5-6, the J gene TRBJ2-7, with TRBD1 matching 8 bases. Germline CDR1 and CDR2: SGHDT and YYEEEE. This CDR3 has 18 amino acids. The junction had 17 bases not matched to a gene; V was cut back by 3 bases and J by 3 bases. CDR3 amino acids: CASSSAKGWDRSLYEQYF. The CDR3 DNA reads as TGTGCCAGCAGCTCTGCCAAGGGATGGGACAGGAGTCTCTACGAGCAGTACTTC. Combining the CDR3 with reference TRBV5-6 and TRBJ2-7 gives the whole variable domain DAGVTQSPTHLIKTRGQQVTLRCSPKSGHDTVSWYQQALGQGPQFIFQYYEEEERQRGNFPDRFSGHQFPNYSSELNVNALLLGDSALYLCASSSAKGWDRSLYEQYFGPGTRLTVT.

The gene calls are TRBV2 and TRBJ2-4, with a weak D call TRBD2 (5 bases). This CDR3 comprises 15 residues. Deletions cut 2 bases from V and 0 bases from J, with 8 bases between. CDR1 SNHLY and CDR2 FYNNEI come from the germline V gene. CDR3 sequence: CASSEQAGAKNIQYF. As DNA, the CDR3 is TGTGCCAGCAGTGAACAGGCGGGAGCCAAAAACATTCAGTACTTC.

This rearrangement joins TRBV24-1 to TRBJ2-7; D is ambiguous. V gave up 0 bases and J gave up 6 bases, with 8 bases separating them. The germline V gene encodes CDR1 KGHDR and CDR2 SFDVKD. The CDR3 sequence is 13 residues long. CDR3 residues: CATSDLEIGEQYF. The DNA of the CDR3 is TGTGCCACCAGTGATTTGGAGATCGGCGAGCAGTACTTC.

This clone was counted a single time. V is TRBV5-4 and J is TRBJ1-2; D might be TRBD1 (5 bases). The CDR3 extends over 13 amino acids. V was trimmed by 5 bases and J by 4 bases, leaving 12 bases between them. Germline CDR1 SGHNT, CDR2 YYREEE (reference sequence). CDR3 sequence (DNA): TGTGCCAGCAGTTCCCAAGGGGTCTATGGCTACACCTTC. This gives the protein CASSSQGVYGYTF.

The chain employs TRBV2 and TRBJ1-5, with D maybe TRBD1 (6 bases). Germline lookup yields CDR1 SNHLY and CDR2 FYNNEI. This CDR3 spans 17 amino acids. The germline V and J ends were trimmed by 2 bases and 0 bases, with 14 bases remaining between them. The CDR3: CASSERRTDYSNQPQHF. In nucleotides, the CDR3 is TGTGCCAGCAGTGAAAGGCGGACAGATTATAGCAATCAGCCCCAGCATTTT.

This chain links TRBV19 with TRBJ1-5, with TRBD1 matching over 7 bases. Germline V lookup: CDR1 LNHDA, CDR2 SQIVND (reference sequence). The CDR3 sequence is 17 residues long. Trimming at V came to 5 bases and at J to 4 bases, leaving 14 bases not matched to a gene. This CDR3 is CASSRYPGQLGNQPQHF. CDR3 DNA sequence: TGTGCCAGTAGTCGGTACCCGGGACAGTTAGGAAATCAGCCCCAGCATTTT.

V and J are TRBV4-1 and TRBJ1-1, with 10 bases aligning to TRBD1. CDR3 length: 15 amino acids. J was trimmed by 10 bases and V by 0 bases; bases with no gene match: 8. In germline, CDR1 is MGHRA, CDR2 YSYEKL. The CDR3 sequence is CASSQETGQGTVAFF. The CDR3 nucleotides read TGCGCCAGCAGCCAAGAGACGGGACAGGGGACGGTAGCTTTCTTT.

CDR3 in DNA: TGTGCCAGTAGCTTTGAGGGGGGGCGGGCAGATACGCAGTATTTT. Its protein product is CASSFEGGRADTQYF. The chain links TRBV19 to TRBJ2-3; weak D call: TRBD2 (7 bases). Trimming left V 6 bases short and J 4 bases short, with 17 bases between. CDR3 length: 15 residues. Germline V gives CDR1 LNHDA, CDR2 SQIVND (reference sequence).

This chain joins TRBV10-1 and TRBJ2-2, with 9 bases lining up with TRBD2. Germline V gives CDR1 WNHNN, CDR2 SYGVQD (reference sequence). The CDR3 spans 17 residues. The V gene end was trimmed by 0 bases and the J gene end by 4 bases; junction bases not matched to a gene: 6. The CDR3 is CASSESGTSKPTGELFF. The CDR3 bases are TGCGCCAGCAGTGAGTCAGGGACTAGCAAGCCCACCGGGGAGCTGTTTTTT.

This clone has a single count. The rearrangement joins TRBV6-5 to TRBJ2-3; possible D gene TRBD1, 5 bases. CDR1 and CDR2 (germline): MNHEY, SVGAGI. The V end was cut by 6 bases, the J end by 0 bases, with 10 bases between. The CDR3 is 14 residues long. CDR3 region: CASRDTISTDTQYF. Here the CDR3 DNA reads TGTGCCAGCAGGGACACGATTAGCACAGATACGCAGTATTTT.

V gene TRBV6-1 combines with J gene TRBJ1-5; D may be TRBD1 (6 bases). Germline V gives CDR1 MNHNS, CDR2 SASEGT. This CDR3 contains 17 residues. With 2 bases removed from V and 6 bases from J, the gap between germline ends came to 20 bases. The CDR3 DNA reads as TGTGCCAGCAGTGAATATTCGGGGGGGGCATGGAGTCAGCCCCAGCATTTT. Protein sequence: CASSEYSGGAWSQPQHF.

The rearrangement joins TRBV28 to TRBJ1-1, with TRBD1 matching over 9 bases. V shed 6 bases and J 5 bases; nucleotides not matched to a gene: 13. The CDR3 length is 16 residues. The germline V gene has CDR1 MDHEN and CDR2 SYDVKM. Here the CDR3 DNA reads TGTGCCAGCAGCCTGCAGGGACAGGGCTTTGGGACTGAAGCTTTCTTT. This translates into CASSLQGQGFGTEAFF.

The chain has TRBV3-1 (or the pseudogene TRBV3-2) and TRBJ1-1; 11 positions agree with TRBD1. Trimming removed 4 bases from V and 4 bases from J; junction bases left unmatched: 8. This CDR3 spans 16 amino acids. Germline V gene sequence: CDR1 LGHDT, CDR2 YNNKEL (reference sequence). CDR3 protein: CASSRGQGARSTEAFF. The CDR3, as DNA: TGTGCCAGCAGCCGCGGACAGGGGGCGCGTAGCACTGAAGCTTTCTTT.

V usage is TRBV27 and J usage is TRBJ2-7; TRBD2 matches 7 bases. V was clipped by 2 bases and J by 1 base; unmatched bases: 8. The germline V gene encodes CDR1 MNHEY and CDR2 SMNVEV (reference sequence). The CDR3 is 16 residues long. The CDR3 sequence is CASSLIPGTKSYEQYF. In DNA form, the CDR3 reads TGTGCCAGCAGTTTAATCCCCGGGACTAAGTCCTACGAGCAGTACTTC.